The next 12 T cell receptor beta chains were all read from a single sample in a study of T-cell memory formation after mild COVID-19. TCRdb reprocessed the 5' RACE reads with MiXCR, giving one entry per CDR3 protein. The data show about 400,000 distinct CDR3 sequences, 23% seen once. Sequenced input: PBMCs or a T cell subset sorted from them (not recorded which). The receptors were sampled from an adult woman who had mild COVID-19 (a few samples of this study predate the infection). Cell type and time point are not known.

The chain links TRBV7-6 to TRBJ2-7; tentative D call: TRBD2 (5 bases). The CDR3 is 15 amino acids. Germline loops: CDR1 SGHVS, CDR2 FNYEAQ. The V end was cut by 3 bases, the J end by 1 base, with 13 bases between. CDR3 protein: CASSLVRGKSYEQYF. The CDR3 nucleotides read TGTGCCAGCAGCTTGGTTAGAGGGAAGTCCTACGAGCAGTACTTC.

With regard to this clonotype: An end of the junction differs from the germline gene, which may be a read error. The rearrangement uses TRBV7-3 and TRBJ2-3; D may be TRBD1 (5 bases). This CDR3 has 14 amino acids. From germline, CDR1 is SGHTA and CDR2 FQGTGA. CDR3 sequence reads: CASSLTGRPDTQYF. DNA for the CDR3: TGTGCCAGCAGTTTAACAGGCCGGCCAGATACGCAGTATTTT.

V is TRBV18 and J is TRBJ2-7; D is unclear. The V end lost 5 bases, the J end lost 3 bases, and 11 bases lay between the germline ends. Per the germline V gene, CDR1 is KGHSH and CDR2 is LQKENI. The CDR3 runs 13 residues. The CDR3 DNA reads TGTGCCAGCTCAGGAGTGGTTTTCTACGAGCAGTACTTC. This encodes CASSGVVFYEQYF.

CDR3 sequence (DNA): TGTGCCAGCAGCCCCCGACCACAGGCGGGTCAGCCCCAGCATTTT. Translation gives CASSPRPQAGQPQHF. The V gene is TRBV5-5, the J gene TRBJ1-5; D might be TRBD1 (5 bases). V lost 4 bases and J lost 6, with 17 bases in between. Germline-derived CDR1 and CDR2 are SGHKS and YYEKEE (reference sequence). The CDR3 totals 15 residues.

This clonotype was seen many times. This sequence joins TRBV5-1 and TRBJ1-5; 7 nucleotides match TRBD1. Germline V CDR1 and CDR2: SGHRS, YFSETQ. The CDR3 covers 14 residues. The trim removed 4 bases at V and 2 bases at J, leaving 3 bases unmatched. In DNA, the CDR3 is TGCGCCAGCAGCCCGGGGACAGGCAATCAGCCCCAGCATTTT. It yields the protein CASSPGTGNQPQHF.

The chain has TRBV24-1 and TRBJ2-1; 8 bases align to TRBD2. The CDR3 sequence is 16 residues long. The junction had 10 bases not matched to a gene; V was cut back by 3 bases and J by 7 bases. The V gene's germline CDR1 is KGHDR and CDR2 SFDVKD. For the CDR3, the DNA is TGTGCCACCAGTGATGCACCGGGAGGGCCTCTGAATGAGCAGTTCTTC. Its translation: CATSDAPGGPLNEQFF.

The sample holds a few counts of this clonotype. This chain links TRBV20-1 with TRBJ2-7; 8 positions match TRBD2. Germline CDR1 is DFQATT and CDR2 is SNEGSKA (reference sequence). The CDR3 contains 14 residues. V gave up 4 bases and J gave up 2 bases; unmatched junction bases: 7. This chain's CDR3 is CSAMPGLVPYEQYF. The DNA of the CDR3 is TGCAGTGCTATGCCGGGACTAGTACCCTACGAGCAGTACTTC.

The rearrangement links TRBV5-1 to TRBJ2-1, with a weak D call TRBD2 (6 bases). Germline V gene lookup returns CDR1 SGHRS and CDR2 YFSETQ. This CDR3 contains 17 residues. V lost 0 bases, J lost 2 bases, and 15 bases lay in between. The CDR3 sequence is CASSLADWRGPYNEQFF. The CDR3 DNA reads TGCGCCAGCAGCTTGGCCGATTGGCGGGGACCCTACAATGAGCAGTTCTTC.

This clonotype has more than one count but fewer than ten. The chain uses TRBV12-3 or TRBV12-4 and TRBJ2-7; D might be TRBD2 (5 bases). The CDR3 sequence is 15 residues long. Trimming stripped 3 bases from V and 0 bases from J, with 12 bases between. The CDR3, as DNA: TGTGCCAGCAGTTTTTCGGGATCAGCCTCCTACGAGCAGTACTTC. This translates into CASSFSGSASYEQYF.

The rearrangement joins TRBV15 to TRBJ2-2; D is undetermined. CDR3 length: 13 amino acids. With 0 bases removed from V and 5 bases from J, the gap between germline ends came to 4 bases. CDR1 and CDR2 (germline): LNHNV, YYDKDF (reference sequence). This CDR3 is CATSRDTTGELFF. The CDR3 bases are TGTGCCACCAGCAGAGATACGACCGGGGAGCTGTTTTTT.

V and J are TRBV7-2 and TRBJ2-2; D gene unclear. V lost 5 bases and J 6 bases, leaving 13 bases between the germline ends. The CDR3 extends over 14 amino acids. Per germline, CDR1 SGHTA and CDR2 FQGNSA. The CDR3 DNA is TGTGCCAGCAGCGTCTTAATCGGCGCCGGGGAGCTGTTTTTT. This gives the protein CASSVLIGAGELFF.

Here the CDR3 reads CASSPDLPYEQYF. The CDR3 nucleotides read TGTGCCAGCTCACCTGACTTGCCCTACGAGCAGTACTTC. This rearrangement joins TRBV18 to TRBJ2-7, with D uncertain. V lost 3 bases and J 2 bases, leaving 8 bases between the germline ends. Germline CDR1 is KGHSH and CDR2 is LQKENI. This CDR3 comprises 13 residues.